The table lists the clone carrying this TCR beta chain with many counts. The antigen is unknown. TCRdb fed the PCR reads into MiXCR, producing one record per CDR3 protein. The sample contains 70,000 to 95,000 distinct CDR3 sequences, 15% to 20% of which appear only once. The CDR3 covers 12 residues. V was shortened by 6 bases and J by 9 bases, with 15 bases between the two germline ends. The germline V gene has CDR1 DFQATT and CDR2 SNEGSKA (reference sequence). This entry belongs to a study of molecular identifiers for immune sequencing clone quantification. Study-wide results and limits: In CMV-specific effectors, clones above 20 copies held over 99% of molecules; naive, under 1%.

The sequence derives from a human donor in good health. Some libraries in this study had Jurkat cell RNA spiked in. Specimen: naive CD8+ T cells from blood, with Jurkat cell RNA spiked in. This sample's subset: FACS-sorted CD8+CD4-CCR7+CD45RA+ naive T cells. This chain joins TRBV20-1 and TRBJ2-1; tentative D call: TRBD1 (5 bases). The CDR3 DNA follows: TGCAGTGCCCCTAAGACAGACGGTGAGCAGTTCTTC. Its translation: CSAPKTDGEQFF.